Detailed here is one T cell receptor beta chain. Method: immunoSEQ multiplex PCR; TCRdb's copy keeps in-frame clones and lacks some. The sample contains almost 400,000 clones, more than 70% of which appear only once. Trimming removed 7 bases from V and 9 bases from J, with 16 bases in between. Looked up from germline, CDR1 is MNHEY and CDR2 is SVGAGI. The CDR3 spans 14 residues. This sample was included in a study of blood T cell repertoires in COVID-19. Enrolled during active infection, Seattle patients were then followed longitudinally. Sequenced input: peripheral blood. The chain employs TRBV6-5 and TRBJ1-6, with TRBD1 as a possible D gene (6 bases). This receptor was taken from a woman in her sixties or seventies with COVID-19, enrolled during active disease. The CDR3 DNA reads TGTGCCAGCACCCGACAGGTTTTAAGTTCACCCCTCCACTTT. Its protein product is CASTRQVLSSPLHF.